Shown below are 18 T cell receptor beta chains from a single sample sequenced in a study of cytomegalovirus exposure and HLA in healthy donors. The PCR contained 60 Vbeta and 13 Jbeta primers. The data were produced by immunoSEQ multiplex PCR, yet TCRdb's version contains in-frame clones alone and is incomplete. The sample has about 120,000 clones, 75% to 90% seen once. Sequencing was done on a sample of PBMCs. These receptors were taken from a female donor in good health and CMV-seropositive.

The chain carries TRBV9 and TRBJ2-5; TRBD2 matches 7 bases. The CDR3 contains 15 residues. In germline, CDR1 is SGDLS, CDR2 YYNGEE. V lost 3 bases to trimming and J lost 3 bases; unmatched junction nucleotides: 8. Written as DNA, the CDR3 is TGTGCCAGCAGCGCGTTCGGGAGGCGGGAAGAGACCCAGTACTTC. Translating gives CASSAFGRREETQYF. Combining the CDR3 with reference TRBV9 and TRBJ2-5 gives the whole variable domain DSGVTQTPKHLITATGQRVTLRCSPRSGDLSVYWYQQSLDQGLQFLIQYYNGEERAKGNILERFSAQQFPDLHSELNLSSLELGDSALYFCASSAFGRREETQYFGPGTRLLVL.

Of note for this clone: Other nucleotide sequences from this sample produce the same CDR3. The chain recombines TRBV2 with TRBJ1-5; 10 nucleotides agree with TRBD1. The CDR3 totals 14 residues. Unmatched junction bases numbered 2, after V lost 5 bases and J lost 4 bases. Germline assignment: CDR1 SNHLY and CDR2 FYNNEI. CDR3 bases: TGTGCCAGCAGTCCGGACAGGGGGAATCAGCCCCAGCATTTT. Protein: CASSPDRGNQPQHF.

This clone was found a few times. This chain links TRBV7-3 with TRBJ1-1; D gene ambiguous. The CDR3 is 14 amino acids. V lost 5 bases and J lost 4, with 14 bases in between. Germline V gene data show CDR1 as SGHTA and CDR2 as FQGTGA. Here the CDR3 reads CASSAGISGTEAFF. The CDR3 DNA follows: TGTGCCAGCAGCGCCGGGATTAGTGGCACTGAAGCTTTCTTT.

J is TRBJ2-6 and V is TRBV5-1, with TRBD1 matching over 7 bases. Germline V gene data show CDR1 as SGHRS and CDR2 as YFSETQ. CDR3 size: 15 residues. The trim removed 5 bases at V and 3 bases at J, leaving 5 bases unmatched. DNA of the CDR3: TGCGCCAGCAGTTATCAGGGGGTTGGGGCCAACGTCCTGACTTTC. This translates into CASSYQGVGANVLTF.

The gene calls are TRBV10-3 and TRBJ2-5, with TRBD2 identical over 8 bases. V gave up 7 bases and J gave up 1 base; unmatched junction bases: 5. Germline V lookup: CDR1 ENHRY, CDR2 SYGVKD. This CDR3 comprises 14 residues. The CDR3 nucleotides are TGTGCCATCACCCGGACTAGCAGCCAAGAGACCCAGTACTTC. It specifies CAITRTSSQETQYF.

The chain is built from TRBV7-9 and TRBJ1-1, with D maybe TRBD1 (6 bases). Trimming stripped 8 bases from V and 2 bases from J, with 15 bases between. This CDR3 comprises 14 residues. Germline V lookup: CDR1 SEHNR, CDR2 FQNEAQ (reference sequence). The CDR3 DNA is TGTGCCAGCCGCCTTGAAGGGGGTAACACTGAAGCTTTCTTT. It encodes CASRLEGGNTEAFF.

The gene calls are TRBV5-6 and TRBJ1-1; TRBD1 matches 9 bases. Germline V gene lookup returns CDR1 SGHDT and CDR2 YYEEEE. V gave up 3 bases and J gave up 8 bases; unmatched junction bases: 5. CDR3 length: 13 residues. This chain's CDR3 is CASSWDRAGEAFF. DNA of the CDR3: TGTGCCAGCAGCTGGGACAGGGCTGGGGAAGCTTTCTTT.

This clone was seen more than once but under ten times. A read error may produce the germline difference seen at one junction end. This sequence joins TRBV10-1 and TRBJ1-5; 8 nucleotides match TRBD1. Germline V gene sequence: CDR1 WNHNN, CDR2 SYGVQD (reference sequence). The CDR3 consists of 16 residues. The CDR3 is CASRESGTGSNQPQHF. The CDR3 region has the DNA TGCGCCAGCAGGGAGTCGGGGACAGGTTCAAATCAGCCCCAGCATTTT.

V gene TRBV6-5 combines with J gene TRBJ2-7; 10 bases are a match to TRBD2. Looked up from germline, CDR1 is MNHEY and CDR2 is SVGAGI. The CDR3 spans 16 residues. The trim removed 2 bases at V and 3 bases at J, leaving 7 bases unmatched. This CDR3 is CASSYSGGEMGYEQYF. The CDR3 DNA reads TGTGCCAGCAGTTACAGCGGGGGGGAAATGGGCTACGAGCAGTACTTC.

The CDR3 region has the DNA TGTGCCTGGGCCTGGACACTCTCTGGAAACACCATATATTTT. It is translated as CAWAWTLSGNTIYF. The rearrangement uses TRBV30 and TRBJ1-3; maybe TRBD1 (5 bases). The CDR3 runs 14 residues. Trimming left V 5 bases short and J 0 bases short, with 11 bases between. Germline V gene sequence: CDR1 GTSNPN, CDR2 SVGIG (reference sequence).

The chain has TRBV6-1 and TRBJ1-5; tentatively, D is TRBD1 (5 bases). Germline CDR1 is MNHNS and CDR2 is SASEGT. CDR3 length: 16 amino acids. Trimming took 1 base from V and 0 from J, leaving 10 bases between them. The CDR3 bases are TGTGCCAGCAGTGAAGGGGGCAGCTATAGCAATCAGCCCCAGCATTTT. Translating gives CASSEGGSYSNQPQHF.

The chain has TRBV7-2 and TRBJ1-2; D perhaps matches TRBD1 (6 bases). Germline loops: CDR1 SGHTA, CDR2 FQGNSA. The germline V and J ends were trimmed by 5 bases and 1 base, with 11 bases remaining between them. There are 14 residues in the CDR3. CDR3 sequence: CASSPSGVNYGYTF. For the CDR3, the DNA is TGTGCCAGCAGCCCCTCAGGGGTTAACTATGGCTACACCTTC.

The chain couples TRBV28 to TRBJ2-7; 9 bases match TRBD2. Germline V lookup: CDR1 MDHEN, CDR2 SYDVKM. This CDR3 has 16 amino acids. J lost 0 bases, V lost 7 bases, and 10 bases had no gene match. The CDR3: CASTRGGTVSSYEQYF. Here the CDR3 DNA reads TGTGCCAGCACGCGGGGGGGGACGGTGAGCTCCTACGAGCAGTACTTC.

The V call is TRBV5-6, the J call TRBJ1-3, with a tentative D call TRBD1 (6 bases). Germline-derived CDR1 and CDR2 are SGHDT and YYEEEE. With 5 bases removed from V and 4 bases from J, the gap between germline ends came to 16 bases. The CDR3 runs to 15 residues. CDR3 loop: CASSYDPGHGNTIYF. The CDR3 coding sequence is TGTGCCAGCAGTTACGACCCGGGACACGGAAACACCATATATTTT.

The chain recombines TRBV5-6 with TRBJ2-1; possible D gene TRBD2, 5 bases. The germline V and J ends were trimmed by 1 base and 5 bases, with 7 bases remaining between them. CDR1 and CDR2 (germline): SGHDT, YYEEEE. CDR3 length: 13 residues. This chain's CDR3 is CASSLTGNNEQFF. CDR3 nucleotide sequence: TGTGCCAGCAGCTTGACGGGGAACAATGAGCAGTTCTTC.

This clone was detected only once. The CDR3 DNA sequence: TGCGCCAGCAGCCAAGATGCCGGGGGTACAAAAAACATTCAGTACTTC. This sequence encodes CASSQDAGGTKNIQYF. The V call is TRBV4-1, the J call TRBJ2-4, with D perhaps TRBD2 (6 bases). V dropped 0 bases and J dropped 4 bases, with 13 bases sitting between them. The CDR3 sequence is 16 residues long. The germline gives CDR1 MGHRA, CDR2 YSYEKL.

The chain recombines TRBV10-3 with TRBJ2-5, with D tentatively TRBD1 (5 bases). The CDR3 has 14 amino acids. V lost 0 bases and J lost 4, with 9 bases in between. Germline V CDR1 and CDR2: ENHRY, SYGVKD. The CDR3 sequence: CAISESKGSETQYF. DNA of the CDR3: TGTGCCATCAGTGAGTCGAAGGGGTCAGAGACCCAGTACTTC.

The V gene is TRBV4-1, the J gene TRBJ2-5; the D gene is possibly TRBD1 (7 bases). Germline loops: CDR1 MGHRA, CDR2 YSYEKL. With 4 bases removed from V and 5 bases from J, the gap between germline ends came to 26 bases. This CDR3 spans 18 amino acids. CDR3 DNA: TGCGCCAGCAGCCCTCTCAGCCATGGGGCAGGGGGGCAGGAGACCCAGTACTTC. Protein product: CASSPLSHGAGGQETQYF.